The 18 T cell receptor beta chains given below trace back to one sample, sequenced in a study of T-cell memory formation after mild COVID-19 (dated by TCRdb to the early 2020s). The receptor library was made with 5' RACE. The listed sequencing device is Illumina NovaSeq 6000. TCRdb reprocessing: public reads trimmed at Q25 with fastp, clones called with MiXCR, in-frame beta chains kept. Rows with a matching CDR3 protein are joined into one entry that keeps the most common DNA and genes. The sample table shows a few hundred thousand distinct CDR3 sequences, and roughly 21% are seen once. The ten largest clones represent around 13% of the sample. The sequencing input was PBMCs or a T cell subset sorted from them (not recorded which). The receptors originated from an adult woman who had mild COVID-19 (a few samples of this study predate the infection). The sample titles of this study are shuffled in the database, so cell type and time point are left out; the donor was told from shared clones.

This clonotype was recorded a few times. The chain joins TRBV25-1 to TRBJ2-2; D gene ambiguous. Germline V gene lookup returns CDR1 MGHDK and CDR2 SYGVNS. The CDR3 is made up of 12 amino acids. Trimming took off 7 bases at V and 3 bases at J, with 6 bases between the two ends. Here the CDR3 DNA reads TGTGCCAGCACGATCGACACCGGGGAGCTGTTTTTT. Translating it yields CASTIDTGELFF.

The chain employs TRBV12-3 or TRBV12-4 and TRBJ2-3; 13 positions agree with TRBD2. Unmatched junction bases numbered 13, after V lost 7 bases and J lost 0 bases. The CDR3 totals 19 residues. Here the CDR3 DNA reads TGTGCCAGCACCCTGCCTCCGGGACTAGCGGGGTCTAGCACAGATACGCAGTATTTT. Translating it yields CASTLPPGLAGSSTDTQYF.

In nucleotides, the CDR3 is TGTGCCACCAGCAGAGTCTTTCGGGTGGGGAGGTATGGCTACACCTTC. Its protein is CATSRVFRVGRYGYTF. The gene calls are TRBV15 and TRBJ1-2; the D is unclear. The CDR3 consists of 16 residues. V was cut by 1 base and J by 5 bases, with 17 bases left in between. Germline-derived CDR1 and CDR2 are LNHNV and YYDKDF (reference sequence).

The chain carries TRBV29-1 and TRBJ1-1; no clear D gene. This CDR3 is 12 amino acids long. CDR1 is SQVTM and CDR2 is ANQGSEA in the germline V gene. V shed 5 bases and J shed 6 bases, with 13 bases lying between them. The CDR3 loop is CSVSGSGPEAFF. The CDR3 coding sequence is TGCAGCGTTTCGGGTTCGGGCCCTGAAGCTTTCTTT.

The sample holds many counts of this clonotype. This chain joins TRBV5-1 and TRBJ2-7; D is uncertain. Germline V gives CDR1 SGHRS, CDR2 YFSETQ. The CDR3 is made up of 13 amino acids. V shed 0 bases and J shed 3 bases, with 7 bases lying between them. The CDR3 DNA reads TGCGCCAGCAGCTTGGACCATCGCTACGAGCAGTACTTC. The encoded protein is CASSLDHRYEQYF.

Concerning this clonotype itself: Germline and junction disagree at one end, which may indicate a read error. The rearrangement uses TRBV9 and TRBJ2-4; 9 bases map to TRBD2. The CDR3 covers 16 residues. The germline V gene has CDR1 SGDLS and CDR2 YYNGEE. DNA for the CDR3: TGTGCCAGCAGCGTAGGGGCCCCTAGCGGGATGAACATTAAGTACTTC. Translating it yields CASSVGAPSGMNIKYF.

The chain uses TRBV12-3 or TRBV12-4 and TRBJ2-3; 9 nucleotides match TRBD2. Germline trimming cut 1 base from V and 6 bases from J; bases unmatched to any gene: 17. This CDR3 is 19 amino acids long. In DNA, the CDR3 is TGTGCCAGCAGTTTAGGGCTAGCGGGGACCTTAATGGGTAGCGATACGCAGTATTTT. It encodes CASSLGLAGTLMGSDTQYF.

V usage is TRBV24-1 and J usage is TRBJ2-2; unclear D gene. Trimming cost V 4 bases and J 9 bases, with 14 bases left between them. This CDR3 region has 14 residues. The germline CDR1 and CDR2 sequences are KGHDR and SFDVKD. DNA for the CDR3: TGTGCCACCAGTGACGACCGCCCCGCGAGGGAGCTGTTTTTT. Protein: CATSDDRPARELFF.

The rearrangement links TRBV11-3 to TRBJ2-3; perhaps TRBD1 as D (6 bases). The CDR3 spans 15 residues. Germline V gene data show CDR1 as SGHNT and CDR2 as YENEEA. V lost 2 bases, J lost 4 bases, and 13 bases lay in between. The CDR3 coding sequence is TGTGCCAGCAGCTTAATAACAGGGAACGCAGATACGCAGTATTTT. Translation gives CASSLITGNADTQYF.

J is TRBJ1-2 and V is TRBV15; D gene uncertain. Germline V CDR1 and CDR2: LNHNV, YYDKDF (reference sequence). V was clipped by 1 base and J by 6 bases, with 12 bases between them. The CDR3 is 14 amino acids. CDR3: CATSRVSSRDGYTF. In nucleotides, the CDR3 is TGTGCCACCAGCAGAGTTTCCTCAAGGGATGGCTACACCTTC.

This clonotype was detected once. The chain employs TRBV4-1 and TRBJ1-1; a weak D match, TRBD1 (6 bases). V gave up 0 bases and J gave up 11 bases, with 13 bases separating them. CDR3 size: 13 residues. The germline gives CDR1 MGHRA, CDR2 YSYEKL. The CDR3 spells CASSQDIRTVAFF. The CDR3 DNA reads as TGCGCCAGCAGCCAAGATATCAGGACAGTGGCTTTCTTT.

V is TRBV27 and J is TRBJ2-7, with D perhaps matching TRBD2 (6 bases). The germline V gene has CDR1 MNHEY and CDR2 SMNVEV (reference sequence). V lost 6 bases and J 0 bases, leaving 9 bases between the germline ends. The length of the CDR3 is 13 residues. CDR3 nucleotide sequence: TGTGCCAGCAGGGGAGGATACTCCTACGAGCAGTACTTC. It translates to CASRGGYSYEQYF.

The chain couples TRBV19 to TRBJ2-3; D may be TRBD1 or TRBD2 (5 bases each). This CDR3 has 15 amino acids. Looked up from germline, CDR1 is LNHDA and CDR2 is SQIVND (reference sequence). The V end was cut by 4 bases, the J end by 2 bases, with 13 bases between. CDR3 nucleotides: TGTGCCAGTAGTACCGCCGGGGCCCACACAGATACGCAGTATTTT. This translates into CASSTAGAHTDTQYF.

This clonotype has just a few counts. In nucleotides, the CDR3 is TGTGCCAGCAGCGCCGGGGGGTCCCCCAATCAGCCCCAGCATTTT. It specifies CASSAGGSPNQPQHF. The chain has TRBV12-3 or TRBV12-4 and TRBJ1-5; D perhaps matches TRBD1 (5 bases). V gave up 6 bases and J gave up 3 bases, with 15 bases separating them. This CDR3 has 15 residues.

A few counts support this clonotype. The gene calls are TRBV5-1 and TRBJ2-2; TRBD2 matches 10 bases. The germline CDR1 and CDR2 sequences are SGHRS and YFSETQ. Trimming took 5 bases from V and 3 from J; bases not matched to a gene: 7. This CDR3 spans 16 amino acids. Here the CDR3 reads CASRPLAGDYTGELFF. The CDR3 coding sequence is TGCGCCAGCAGACCCCTAGCGGGAGACTACACCGGGGAGCTGTTTTTT.

The chain uses TRBV2 and TRBJ1-3, with unresolved D. This CDR3 contains 15 residues. The V end lost 4 bases, the J end lost 0 bases, and 10 bases lay between the germline ends. The germline CDR1 and CDR2 sequences are SNHLY and FYNNEI. The CDR3 DNA is TGTGCCAGCAGTGCCCAGGTTAACTCTGGAAACACCATATATTTT. Translation: CASSAQVNSGNTIYF.

There are a few counts of this clonotype. The chain employs TRBV3-1 and TRBJ2-1; no firm D call. V lost 0 bases and J 6 bases, leaving 9 bases between the germline ends. Germline CDR1 reads LGHDT; CDR2 reads YNNKEL (reference sequence). This CDR3 contains 14 residues. Here the CDR3 DNA reads TGTGCCAGCAGCCAAGATCGGCCTCTCAATGAGCAGTTCTTC. This translates into CASSQDRPLNEQFF.

This chain links TRBV4-1 with TRBJ2-7, with 10 bases lining up with TRBD1. The trim removed 4 bases at V and 6 bases at J, leaving 6 bases unmatched. In germline, CDR1 is MGHRA, CDR2 YSYEKL. The CDR3 consists of 14 residues. CDR3 residues: CASSRLTGGGEQYF. The CDR3 bases are TGCGCCAGCAGCCGGCTGACAGGGGGCGGCGAGCAGTACTTC.